This entry concerns a single TCR beta chain. Its antigen specificity is not known. There are no base qualities to consult, and no much larger clone falls within one base. Library generation was performed with RACE. TCRdb shows the sequencer as NextSeq 500. During library preparation, unique molecular identifiers were attached to individual cDNA molecules so that TCRs could be counted in a quantitative, reproducible way. From each blood RNA sample, both TCR alpha and TCR beta chains were sequenced. In the paper's pipeline: Samples had a median of roughly 98,000 TCRs, with a range from about 23,224 to 750,000. The Decombinator software suite was used to annotate the V, J and CDR3 of the TCR reads. For the PS versus PT1 abundance plots, all samples were subsampled to the same number of TCRs (28,000). TCRs were defined as expanded if absent before sensitization and observed at least eight times at the 2-week time point. The public reads were reprocessed in TCRdb via fastp at Q25 and MiXCR, keeping in-frame beta chains. Every entry covers one CDR3 protein and lists the most common genes and DNA from its rows. The V and J calls and clone size come from TCRdb's table, not from the authors' own analysis. In all, the sample holds approximately 96,000 distinct CDR3 sequences, and 9.3% of those were seen once. The ten largest clones represent just over 2% of the sample.

Reading the label with the study, this specimen's time point is: patch test 2, 6 weeks after DPC sensitization. What this sample's treatment or condition label stands for: therapeutic diphenylcyclopropenone sensitization with weekly scalp DPC. Blood at each patch-test visit was drawn before the patch test was applied. Eligible patients were aged 18 to 70, diagnosed with alopecia, deemed suitable for DPC therapy, and excluded if pregnant. Total RNA was isolated from unfractionated whole blood collected in Tempus Blood RNA tubes. This specimen belongs to a study of human T cells and chemical hapten exposure (dated by TCRdb to 2020 to 2022). General notes on the study: For sensitization, 2% DPC in acetone was applied to a roughly 2 cm by roughly 2 cm area of upper inner arm skin. In alopecia patients, the study followed how the peripheral blood TCR repertoire changed in vivo over primary and secondary sensitization to diphenylcyclopropenone (DPC), a hapten. Weekly therapeutic DPC doses were additionally applied to the scalp of patients throughout the roughly 25-week study period. Libraries were pooled for sequencing, and per-sample TCR yields varied mainly because of small differences in library volumes within the pool. The mostly female patient cohort included alopecia areata with under or over 50% scalp involvement, alopecia totalis and alopecia universalis. Blood for TCR sequencing was provided by twenty-nine alopecia patients at one to four time points (pre-sensitization, 2, 6 and 24 weeks). Blood samples were taken from patients before sensitization (week 0) and at 2, 6 and about 24 weeks after DPC sensitization. Patch testing was performed on the upper back with Finn chambers containing 0.01% DPC, and the patch tests were scored after 6 days according to International Contact Dermatitis Research Group standards. Overall results and qualifications from the work: Significantly more large CDR3 similarity clusters were formed by expanded TCRs than by pre-sensitization or healthy control sets, consistent with antigen-driven responses. DPC sensitization did not change how many TCRs were above 1 in 1000 frequency, and no evidence was found of alterations in global repertoire structure. Patch test score was positively correlated with the number of PT1 expanded TCRs, with significance at thresholds 8, 16 and 32 but not at 4. Repeated subsampling changed both the strength of the expansion versus patch-test correlation and the threshold at which the correlation became significant. Because all patients had alopecia, a presumed autoimmune disease, the immune response of the patients might differ from that of healthy individuals.

Sequencing used whole blood, obtained in connection with sensitization to the hapten diphenylcyclopropenone (DPC). This sequence was found in a woman aged 35 to 49 with alopecia areata. Some clones in this sample may be carry-over from other donors' samples.

CDR3 region: CASSSRFDHEQFF. At the DNA level, the sequence is TGTGCCAGCAGTTCCCGGTTCGATCATGAGCAGTTCTTC. The rearranged segments are TRBV28 and TRBJ2-1; confidence is insufficient to name the D gene. The CDR3 measures 13 amino acids from cysteine to phenylalanine. Only CDR3 DNA is held: 39 bases, read in frame from base 1. The germline V gene supplies CDR1 MDHEN and CDR2 SYDVKM. The V end loses 4 bases and the J end loses 8 bases, and a stretch of 12 bases separates them.